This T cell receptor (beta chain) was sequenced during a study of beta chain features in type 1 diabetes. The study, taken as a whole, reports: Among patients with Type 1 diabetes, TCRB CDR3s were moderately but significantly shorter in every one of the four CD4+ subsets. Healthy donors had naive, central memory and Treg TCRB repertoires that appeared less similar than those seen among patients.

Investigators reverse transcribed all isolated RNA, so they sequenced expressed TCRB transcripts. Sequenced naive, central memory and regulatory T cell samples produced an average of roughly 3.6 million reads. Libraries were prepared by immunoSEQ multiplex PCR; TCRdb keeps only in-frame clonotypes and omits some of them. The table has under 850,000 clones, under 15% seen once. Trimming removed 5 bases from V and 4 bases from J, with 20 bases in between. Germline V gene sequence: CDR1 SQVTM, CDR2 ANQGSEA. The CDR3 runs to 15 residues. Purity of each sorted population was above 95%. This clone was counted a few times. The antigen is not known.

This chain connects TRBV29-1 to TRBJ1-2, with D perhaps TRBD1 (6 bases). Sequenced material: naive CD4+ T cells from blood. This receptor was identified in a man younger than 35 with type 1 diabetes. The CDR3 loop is CSVWERRQGSYGYTF. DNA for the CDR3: TGCAGCGTTTGGGAACGAAGGCAGGGGTCCTATGGCTACACCTTC.